The present T cell receptor (beta chain) was sequenced within a study of neurological immune-mediated disorders. TCRdb passed the 5' RACE reads through MiXCR, listing each CDR3 protein once. The sample comprises 57,000 or so distinct CDR3 sequences, nearly 10% of which are singletons, and 9.5% to 15% rests with the top ten. Time point denoted: longitudinal time-point 2. Trimming left V 0 bases short and J 5 bases short, with 17 bases between. Germline V lookup: CDR1 DFQATT, CDR2 SNEGSKA (reference sequence). CDR3 length: 16 amino acids. The rearrangement joins TRBV20-1 to TRBJ2-1; no firm D call. The specimen was PBMCs. The source is a man between 25 and 39 years old in good health. The CDR3 nucleotides read TGCAGTGCTAGAGACGCTACTCCATACGGTCACAATGAGCAGTTCTTC. This encodes CSARDATPYGHNEQFF.